This TCR beta chain derives from a study of beta chain features in type 1 diabetes. Study outcomes and limitations: Moderately but significantly shorter TCRB CDR3s were found in Type 1 diabetes patients in all four CD4+ subsets.

Trimming cost V 1 base and J 0 bases, with 12 bases left between them. The CDR3 runs 17 residues. Germline CDR1 and CDR2: LGHNA and YSLEER. Expressed TCRB transcripts were sequenced, since all the RNA that had been isolated was reverse transcribed. The data were produced by immunoSEQ multiplex PCR, yet TCRdb's version contains in-frame clones alone and is incomplete. The sample has around 300,000 clones; over 12% are singletons. The sample holds a few counts of this clone. Its matching antigen is unknown. The origin of this receptor is a man between 18 and 29 years old with type 1 diabetes. The sample comprised naive CD4+ T cells from blood. This rearrangement joins TRBV4-3 to TRBJ2-2; D might be TRBD2 (5 bases). The CDR3 sequence is CASSQAEAYSNTGELFF. Here the CDR3 DNA reads TGCGCCAGCAGCCAAGCGGAGGCTTATTCGAACACCGGGGAGCTGTTTTTT.